What follows are 19 T cell receptor beta chains derived from one specimen sequenced in a study of cytomegalovirus exposure and HLA in healthy donors. Amplification used 60 Vbeta primers and 13 Jbeta primers. Profiling relied on immunoSEQ multiplex PCR, and the TCRdb table lists in-frame clones only, not all of them. Of 170,000 or so clones in the sample, 79% are singletons; the top ten hold approximately 0.69%. Sequencing was carried out using PBMCs. Source of these receptors: a woman in her thirties or forties in good health and CMV-seronegative.

The chain carries TRBV9 and TRBJ2-5, with 8 bases fitting TRBD2. CDR3 length: 15 amino acids. V lost 6 bases, J lost 0 bases, and 7 bases stayed unmatched. Per germline, CDR1 SGDLS and CDR2 YYNGEE. The CDR3 here is CASTPGGDHQETQYF. DNA for the CDR3: TGTGCCAGCACCCCGGGAGGGGATCACCAAGAGACCCAGTACTTC.

The chain couples TRBV7-2 to TRBJ2-2, with 7 bases fitting TRBD2. This CDR3 is 15 amino acids long. Germline V gene data show CDR1 as SGHTA and CDR2 as FQGNSA. V shed 2 bases, J shed 6 bases, and the junction held 6 bases outside the gene matches. The CDR3 sequence: CASSLKLAGAGELFF. DNA of the CDR3: TGTGCCAGCAGCTTAAAGCTGGCGGGAGCCGGGGAGCTGTTTTTT.

This chain joins TRBV19 and TRBJ2-7; D is possibly TRBD1 (5 bases). The germline V gene encodes CDR1 LNHDA and CDR2 SQIVND (reference sequence). Trimming shortened V by 4 bases and J by 3 bases, and 16 bases separated the two germline ends. The CDR3 length is 15 residues. CDR3 sequence (DNA): TGTGCCAGTAGTAATCCGTCTGGGGCCCTCTACGAGCAGTACTTC. It translates to CASSNPSGALYEQYF.

The chain couples TRBV6-1 to TRBJ1-1, with TRBD1 as a possible D gene (6 bases). V was trimmed by 2 bases and J by 1 base, leaving 8 bases between them. This CDR3 spans 14 amino acids. CDR1 is MNHNS, CDR2 SASEGT, per germline. The CDR3 here is CASSEMTGNTEAFF. The CDR3 bases are TGTGCCAGCAGTGAAATGACAGGGAACACTGAAGCTTTCTTT.

For this clone: The germline gene is not matched at one end of the junction; a read error may be the cause. The chain couples TRBV4-1 to TRBJ1-5; weak D call: TRBD1 (5 bases). CDR3 length: 15 residues. From germline, CDR1 is MGHRA and CDR2 YSYEKL. CDR3 DNA: TGCGTCAGCAGCTCACAGGCTCTTGGGAATCAGCCCCAGCATTTT. Translation gives CVSSSQALGNQPQHF.

The rearrangement uses TRBV2 and TRBJ2-7; 12 nucleotides line up with TRBD2. Germline-derived CDR1 and CDR2 are SNHLY and FYNNEI. This CDR3 is 14 amino acids long. The J segment lost 6 bases and the V segment lost 4 bases, leaving 4 bases of the junction unmatched. The DNA of the CDR3 is TGTGCCAGCAGTGGACTAGCGGGAGTTCCCGAGCAGTACTTC. As protein: CASSGLAGVPEQYF. Based on the CDR3 plus reference TRBV2 and TRBJ2-7, the full variable domain is EPEVTQTPSHQVTQMGQEVILRCVPISNHLYFYWYRQILGQKVEFLVSFYNNEISEKSEIFDDQFSVERPDGSNFTLKIRSTKLEDSAMYFCASSGLAGVPEQYFGPGTRLTVT.

The chain employs TRBV4-1 and TRBJ2-7; D might be TRBD1 (5 bases). The CDR3 length is 17 residues. CDR1 and CDR2 from the germline V gene are MGHRA and YSYEKL. Between the trimmed V and J ends, which lost 1 base and 1 base, there was a span of 17 bases. CDR3 DNA sequence: TGCGCCAGCAGCCAAGTTCGATCACAGGTTACGTCCTACGAGCAGTACTTC. Translating gives CASSQVRSQVTSYEQYF.

The chain joins TRBV5-4 to TRBJ1-4; 7 nucleotides line up with TRBD1. The germline CDR1 and CDR2 sequences are SGHNT and YYREEE (reference sequence). CDR3 length: 15 residues. The J segment lost 5 bases and the V segment lost 4 bases, leaving 8 bases of the junction unmatched. The CDR3 DNA follows: TGTGCCAGCAGCCACGGACAGGACCTCAATGAAAAACTGTTTTTT. Translating gives CASSHGQDLNEKLFF.

The chain has TRBV4-2 and TRBJ2-3, with TRBD2 identical over 11 bases. The V segment lost 4 bases and the J segment 0 bases; nucleotides outside the gene matches: 9. Germline CDR1 LGHNA, CDR2 YNFKEQ. The length of the CDR3 is 18 residues. CDR3 sequence: CASSPRTSGSSSTDTQYF. DNA for the CDR3: TGTGCCAGCAGCCCCCGGACTAGCGGGTCCTCTAGCACAGATACGCAGTATTTT.

The chain combines TRBV19 with TRBJ2-1; 7 bases agree with TRBD2. The CDR3 is 16 residues long. Germline lookup yields CDR1 LNHDA and CDR2 SQIVND (reference sequence). V lost 4 bases, J lost 3 bases, and 9 bases stayed unmatched. The CDR3 region is CASSTPDGRGYNEQFF. CDR3 sequence (DNA): TGTGCCAGTAGTACCCCCGATGGGAGGGGCTACAATGAGCAGTTCTTC.

This chain connects TRBV19 to TRBJ2-2; 9 nucleotides match TRBD1. This CDR3 is 17 amino acids long. V shed 0 bases, J shed 7 bases, and the junction held 9 bases outside the gene matches. Germline assignment: CDR1 LNHDA and CDR2 SQIVND (reference sequence). The CDR3 sequence: CASSIDDPDRGGGELFF. The CDR3 bases are TGTGCCAGTAGTATAGATGATCCGGACAGGGGCGGCGGGGAGCTGTTTTTT. Supplemented by reference TRBV19 and TRBJ2-2, the full variable domain reads DGGITQSPKYLFRKEGQNVTLSCEQNLNHDAMYWYRQDPGQGLRLIYYSQIVNDFQKGDIAEGYSVSREKKESFPLTVTSAQKNPTAFYLCASSIDDPDRGGGELFFGEGSRLTVL.

The CDR3 loop is CASSAWDSTYEQYF. The CDR3 DNA reads as TGCGCCAGCAGTGCCTGGGACAGTACCTACGAGCAGTACTTC. This chain links TRBV10-1 with TRBJ2-7; 7 bases agree with TRBD1. The germline V gene has CDR1 WNHNN and CDR2 SYGVQD (reference sequence). The CDR3 sequence is 14 residues long. Trimming removed 4 bases from V and 2 bases from J; junction bases left unmatched: 5.

This clone was seen once. The V and J genes are TRBV25-1 and TRBJ1-4; 9 positions match TRBD1. CDR3 length: 17 amino acids. Germline loops: CDR1 MGHDK, CDR2 SYGVNS. J was trimmed by 10 bases and V by 6 bases; bases with no gene match: 18. Here the CDR3 reads CASSNYGWDRAAGKLFF. CDR3 DNA: TGTGCCAGCAGCAACTACGGCTGGGACAGGGCGGCAGGAAAACTGTTTTTT.

The chain couples TRBV9 to TRBJ2-4; TRBD2 matches at 10 bases. The junction had 9 bases not matched to a gene; V was cut back by 5 bases and J by 1 base. The CDR3 has 17 amino acids. Germline V gene sequence: CDR1 SGDLS, CDR2 YYNGEE. CDR3 region: CASSFSGGQVAKNIQYF. In DNA, the CDR3 is TGTGCCAGCAGTTTTAGCGGGGGGCAAGTTGCCAAAAACATTCAGTACTTC.

The chain links TRBV7-2 to TRBJ1-2; TRBD1 matches at 7 bases. The CDR3 is 16 amino acids. Germline V gene sequence: CDR1 SGHTA, CDR2 FQGNSA. Germline trimming cut 5 bases from V and 6 bases from J; bases unmatched to any gene: 15. The CDR3 region has the DNA TGTGCCAGCAGCCTAATATTACCGACCCAGGGGGATGGCTACACCTTC. This gives the protein CASSLILPTQGDGYTF.

The chain employs TRBV5-1 and TRBJ2-5; 10 bases agree with TRBD2. Near its end, the DNA agrees better with TRBJ2-7, so the J call may be wrong. Germline values: CDR1 SGHRS, CDR2 YFSETQ. The CDR3 sequence is 14 residues long. This CDR3 reads CASGASGSGHEQYF. The CDR3 nucleotides read TGCGCCAGCGGAGCTAGCGGGAGTGGCCACGAGCAGTACTTC.

The chain carries TRBV27 and TRBJ2-6; no firm D call. Germline loops: CDR1 MNHEY, CDR2 SMNVEV (reference sequence). Trimming pared 6 bases from V and 0 bases from J, leaving 15 bases between. The CDR3 contains 17 residues. The chain's CDR3 is CASSSDFLRSGANVLTF. The CDR3 nucleotides read TGTGCCAGCAGCTCCGACTTCTTACGCTCTGGGGCCAACGTCCTGACTTTC.

This chain uses TRBV5-1 with TRBJ2-1; TRBD1 matches at 11 bases. This CDR3 contains 16 residues. The V gene end was trimmed by 1 base and the J gene end by 8 bases; junction bases not matched to a gene: 8. Germline V gene lookup returns CDR1 SGHRS and CDR2 YFSETQ. The CDR3 nucleotides are TGCGCCAGCAGCTTGAGGCTGGACAGGGGGCGCGATGAGCAGTTCTTC. Its protein is CASSLRLDRGRDEQFF. The full variable domain, rest sourced from reference TRBV5-1 and TRBJ2-1, is KAGVTQTPRYLIKTRGQQVTLSCSPISGHRSVSWYQQTPGQGLQFLFEYFSETQRNKGNFPGRFSGRQFSNSRSEMNVSTLELGDSALYLCASSLRLDRGRDEQFFGPGTRLTVL.

This clone appeared once. The chain carries TRBV5-1 and TRBJ2-7; the D gene is possibly TRBD1 (5 bases). V dropped 0 bases and J dropped 2 bases, with 15 bases sitting between them. Germline assignment: CDR1 SGHRS and CDR2 YFSETQ. The CDR3 runs 16 residues. Here the CDR3 DNA reads TGCGCCAGCAGCTTGGCCGCAGGGTTGGCTACCTACGAGCAGTACTTC. It codes for CASSLAAGLATYEQYF.